What follows describes a single T cell receptor beta chain. Its specificity is not known. A junction boundary mismatches the germline segment, possibly from a read error. This entry comes from a study of tumor-infiltrating lymphocytes in primary liver carcinoma. Study-wide points: The study found a significantly higher top-250-clone fraction in tumors than in blood (p = 0.039).

A primer matching the constant region was used to make TCR beta cDNA from approximately 0.55 ug of total RNA. For TCR beta, libraries were produced by three nested multiplex PCR rounds using slightly modified ARM-PCR. The opening two PCR rounds, around 9 cycles each, paired TRBV1-TRBV30 forward primers with a C-beta reverse primer. From the multiplex PCR reads, TCRdb called clonotypes with MiXCR, one entry per CDR3 protein. The sample lists about 190,000 distinct CDR3 sequences, around four fifths occurring once. Unsorted bulk tissue of about 20-32 mg yielded co-extracted RNA and DNA. This CDR3 is 14 amino acids long. CDR1 LGHNA and CDR2 YNFKEQ come from the germline V gene.

Sample: tumor tissue from primary liver carcinoma. The chain uses TRBV4-2 and TRBJ2-7; D not resolved. The clonotype was recovered from a man between 35 and 55 years old with primary liver carcinoma and hepatitis B virus infection. The CDR3 coding sequence is TGTGCCAGCGGCCAAGTTGTCCCCGAGGAGGAGCAGTACTTC. Translation: CASGQVVPEEEQYF.